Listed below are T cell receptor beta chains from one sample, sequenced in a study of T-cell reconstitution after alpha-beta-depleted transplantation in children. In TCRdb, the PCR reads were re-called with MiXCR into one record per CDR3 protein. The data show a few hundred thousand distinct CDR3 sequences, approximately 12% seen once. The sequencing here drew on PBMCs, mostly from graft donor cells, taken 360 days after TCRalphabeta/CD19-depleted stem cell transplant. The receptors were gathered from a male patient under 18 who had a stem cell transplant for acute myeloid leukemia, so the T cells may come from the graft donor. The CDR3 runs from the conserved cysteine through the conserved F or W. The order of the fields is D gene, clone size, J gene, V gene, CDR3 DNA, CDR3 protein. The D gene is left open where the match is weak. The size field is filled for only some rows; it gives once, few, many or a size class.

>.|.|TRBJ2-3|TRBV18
TGTGCCAGCGAATGGGCAGATACGCAGTATTTT
CASEWADTQYF
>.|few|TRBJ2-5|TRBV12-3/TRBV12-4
TGTGCCAGCGGAGTCTATCAAGAGACCCAGTACTTC
CASGVYQETQYF
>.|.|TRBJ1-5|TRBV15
TGTGCCACCAGCAGAGAGGACGGCAGCAATCAGCCCCAGCATTTT
CATSREDGSNQPQHF
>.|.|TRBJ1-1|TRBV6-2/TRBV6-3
TGTGCCAGCAGTTACTCGAGTCCCGGGACATTGAACACTGAAGCTTTCTTT
CASSYSSPGTLNTEAFF
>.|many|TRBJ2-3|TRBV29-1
TGCAGCGTTGAAGCTCCCCTGGCGGCCCTTCGGGCAGATACGCAGTATTTT
CSVEAPLAALRADTQYF
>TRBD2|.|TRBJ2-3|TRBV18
TGTGCCAGCTCACCGCGACTAGCGGGAGCAGCTAGCACAGATACGCAGTATTTT
CASSPRLAGAASTDTQYF
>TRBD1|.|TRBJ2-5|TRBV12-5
TGTGCTAGTGGTTTGGCCTTGGGGACAGGGCAACAAGAGACCCAGTACTTC
CASGLALGTGQQETQYF
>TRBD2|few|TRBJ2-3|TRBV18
TGTGCCAGCTCACCGACGGTAGCGGGGGGCTACACAGATACGCAGTATTTT
CASSPTVAGGYTDTQYF
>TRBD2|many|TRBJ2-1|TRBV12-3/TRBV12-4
TGTGCCAGCAGTTTGGTAGCGGGAGTTCTCTATGAGCAGTTCTTC
CASSLVAGVLYEQFF
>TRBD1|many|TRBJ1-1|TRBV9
TGTGCCAGCAGCGTAGAGACAGGGATGCTCCCGGCTTTCTTT
CASSVETGMLPAFF
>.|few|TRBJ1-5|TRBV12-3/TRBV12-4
TGTGCCAGCAGTTGGGGGAAAAATCAGCCCCAGCATTTT
CASSWGKNQPQHF
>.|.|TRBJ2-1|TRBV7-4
TGTGCCAGCACCGATATTCTAGTAATGGATCTCTCCTACAATGAGCAGTTCTTC
CASTDILVMDLSYNEQFF
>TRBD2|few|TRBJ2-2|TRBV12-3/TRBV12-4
TGTGCCAGCAGCCGACCCGAGGGACTAGCGGGAGAGGAGCTGTTTTTT
CASSRPEGLAGEELFF
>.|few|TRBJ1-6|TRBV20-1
TGCAGTCCAGGGGCTTTGGATTCACCCCTCCACTTT
CSPGALDSPLHF
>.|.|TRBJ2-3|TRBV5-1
TGCGCCAGCAGCTTAGGTTACCCAGGACACAGCACAGATACGCAGTATTTT
CASSLGYPGHSTDTQYF
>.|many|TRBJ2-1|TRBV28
TGTGCCAGCTCCCCTCTAGCGCTTTACAATGAGCAGTTCTTC
CASSPLALYNEQFF
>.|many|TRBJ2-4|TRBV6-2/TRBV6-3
TGTGCCAGCAGCCGGAGTTATGGCAAAAACATTCAGTACTTC
CASSRSYGKNIQYF
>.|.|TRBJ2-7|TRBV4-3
TGCGCCAGCAGCCAATCTCCCCTGAGCAGTTACGAGCAGTACTTC
CASSQSPLSSYEQYF